This T cell receptor beta chain was obtained from a study of T cells after yellow fever vaccination. Overall study context: The authors prepared low-cell-number fractions using SMART-Seq v4 Ultra Low Input. General observations from the study: Overlap between CD4 and CD8 compartments was detected for a small share of clonotypes. FACS-sorted repertoires could harbor abundant contaminating bulk-population clonotypes.

The CDR3 has 15 amino acids. Germline assignment: CDR1 SGHNT and CDR2 YYREEE (reference sequence). V was shortened by 2 bases and J by 5 bases, with 13 bases between the two germline ends. TCRdb passed the 5' RACE reads through MiXCR, listing each CDR3 protein once. This table has 400,000 or so distinct CDR3 sequences, over 15% appearing once. As regards this clonotype: The antigen is unknown.

This sequence joins TRBV5-4 and TRBJ2-2; no clear D gene. The TCR originated in a man in his late teens or twenties who received the YFV17D yellow fever vaccine. Source: PBMCs, taken before the yellow fever booster vaccination. In DNA, the CDR3 is TGTGCCAGCAGCTTAGCAACGTCAAGGACCGGGGAGCTGTTTTTT. The encoded protein is CASSLATSRTGELFF.